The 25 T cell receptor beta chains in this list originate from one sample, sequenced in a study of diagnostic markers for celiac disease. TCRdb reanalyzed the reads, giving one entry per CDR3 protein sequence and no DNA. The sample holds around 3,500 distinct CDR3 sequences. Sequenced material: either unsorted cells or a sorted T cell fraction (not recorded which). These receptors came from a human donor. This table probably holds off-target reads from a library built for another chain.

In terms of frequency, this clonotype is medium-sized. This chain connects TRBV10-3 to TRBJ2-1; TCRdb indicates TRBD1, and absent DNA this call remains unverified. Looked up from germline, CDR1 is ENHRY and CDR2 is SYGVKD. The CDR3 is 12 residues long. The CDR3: CAISEGGNEQFF.

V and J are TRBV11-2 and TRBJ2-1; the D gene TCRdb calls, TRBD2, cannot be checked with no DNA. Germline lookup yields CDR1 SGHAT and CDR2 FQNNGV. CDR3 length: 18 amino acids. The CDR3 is CASSSRGGGGGSYNEQFF.

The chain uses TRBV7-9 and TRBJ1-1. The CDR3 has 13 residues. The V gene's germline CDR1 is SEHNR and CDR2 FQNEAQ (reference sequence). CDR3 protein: CASSSVGNTEAFF. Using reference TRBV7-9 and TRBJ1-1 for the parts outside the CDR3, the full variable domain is DTGVSQNPRHKITKRGQNVTFRCDPISEHNRLYWYRQTLGQGPEFLTYFQNEAQLEKSRLLSDRFSAERPKGSFSTLEIQRTEQGDSAMYLCASSSVGNTEAFFGQGTRLTVV.

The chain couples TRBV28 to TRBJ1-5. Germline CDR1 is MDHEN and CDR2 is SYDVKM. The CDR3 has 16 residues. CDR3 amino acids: CASSLGTFREGQPQHF.

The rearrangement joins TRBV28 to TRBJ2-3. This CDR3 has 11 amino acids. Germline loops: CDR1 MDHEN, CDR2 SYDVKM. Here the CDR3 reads CASSSWDTQYF.

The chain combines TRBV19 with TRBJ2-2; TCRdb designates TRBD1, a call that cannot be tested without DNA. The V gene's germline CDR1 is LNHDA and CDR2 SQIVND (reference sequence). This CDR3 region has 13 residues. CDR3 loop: CASNFQGPGELFF.

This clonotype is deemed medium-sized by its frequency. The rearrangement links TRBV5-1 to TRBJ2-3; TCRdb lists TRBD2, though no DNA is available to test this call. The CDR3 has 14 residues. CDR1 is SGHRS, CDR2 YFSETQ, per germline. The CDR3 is CASSLGAPLDTQYF.

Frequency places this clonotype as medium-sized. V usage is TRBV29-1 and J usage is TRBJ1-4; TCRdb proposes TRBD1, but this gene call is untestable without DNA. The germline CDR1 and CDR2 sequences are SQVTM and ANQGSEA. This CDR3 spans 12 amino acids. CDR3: CSAIDRGEKLFF.

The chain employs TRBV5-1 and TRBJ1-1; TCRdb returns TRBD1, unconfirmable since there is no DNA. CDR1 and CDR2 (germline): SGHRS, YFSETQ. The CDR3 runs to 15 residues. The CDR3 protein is CASSLFDSMNTEAFF.

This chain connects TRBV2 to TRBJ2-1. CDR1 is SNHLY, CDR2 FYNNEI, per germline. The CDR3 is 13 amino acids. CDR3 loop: CASRDRAYDEQFF. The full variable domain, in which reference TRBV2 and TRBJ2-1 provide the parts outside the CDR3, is EPEVTQTPSHQVTQMGQEVILRCVPISNHLYFYWYRQILGQKVEFLVSFYNNEISEKSEIFDDQFSVERPDGSNFTLKIRSTKLEDSAMYFCASRDRAYDEQFFGPGTRLTVL.

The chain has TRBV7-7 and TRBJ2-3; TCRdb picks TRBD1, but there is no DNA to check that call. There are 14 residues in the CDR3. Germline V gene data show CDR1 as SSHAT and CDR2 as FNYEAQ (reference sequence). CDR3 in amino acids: CASSRDRSTDTQYF.

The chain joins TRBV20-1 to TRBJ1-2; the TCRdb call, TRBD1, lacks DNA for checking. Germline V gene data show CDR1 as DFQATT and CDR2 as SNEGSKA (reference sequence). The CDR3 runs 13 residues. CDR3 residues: CSARARMEDGYTF.

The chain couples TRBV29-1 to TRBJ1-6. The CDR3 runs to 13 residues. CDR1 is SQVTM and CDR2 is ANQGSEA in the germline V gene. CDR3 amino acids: CSAREKGGSPLHF. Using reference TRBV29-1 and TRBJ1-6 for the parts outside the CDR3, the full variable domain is SAVISQKPSRDICQRGTSLTIQCQVDSQVTMMFWYRQQPGQSLTLIATANQGSEATYESGFVIDKFPISRPNLTFSTLTVSNMSPEDSSIYLCSAREKGGSPLHFGNGTRLTVT.

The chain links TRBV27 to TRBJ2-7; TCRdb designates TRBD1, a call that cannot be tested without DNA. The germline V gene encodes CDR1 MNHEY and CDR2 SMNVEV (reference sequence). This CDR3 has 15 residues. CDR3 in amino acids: CASRQGTGGSYEQYF.

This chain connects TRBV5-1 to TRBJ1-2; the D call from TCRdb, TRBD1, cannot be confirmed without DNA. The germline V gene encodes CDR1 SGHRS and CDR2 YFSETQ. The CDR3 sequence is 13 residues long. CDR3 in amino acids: CASSLSGNFGYTF.

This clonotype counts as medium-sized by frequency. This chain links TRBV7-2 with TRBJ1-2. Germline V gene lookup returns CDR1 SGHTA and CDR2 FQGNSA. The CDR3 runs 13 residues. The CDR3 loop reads CASSLIAVYGYTF.

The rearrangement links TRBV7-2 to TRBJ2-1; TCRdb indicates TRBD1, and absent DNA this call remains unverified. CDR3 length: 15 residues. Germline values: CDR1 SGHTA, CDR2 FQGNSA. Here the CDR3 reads CASSLADRSYNEQFF.

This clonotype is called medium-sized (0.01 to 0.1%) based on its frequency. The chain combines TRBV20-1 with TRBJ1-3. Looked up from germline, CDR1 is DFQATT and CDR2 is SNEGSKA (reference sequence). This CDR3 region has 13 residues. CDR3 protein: CSARWGSGNTIYF.

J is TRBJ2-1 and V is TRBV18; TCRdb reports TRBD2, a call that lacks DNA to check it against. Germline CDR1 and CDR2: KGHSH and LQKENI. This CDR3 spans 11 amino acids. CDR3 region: CASSEGLAAFF.

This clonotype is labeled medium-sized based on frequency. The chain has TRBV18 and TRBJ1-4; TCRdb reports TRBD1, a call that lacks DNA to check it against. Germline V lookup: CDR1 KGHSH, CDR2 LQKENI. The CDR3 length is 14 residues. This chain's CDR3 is CASSRTGEKEKLFF. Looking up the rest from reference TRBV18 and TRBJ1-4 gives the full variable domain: NAGVMQNPRHLVRRRGQEARLRCSPMKGHSHVYWYRQLPEEGLKFMVYLQKENIIDESGMPKERFSAEFPKEGPSILRIQQVVRGDSAAYFCASSRTGEKEKLFFGSGTQLSVL.

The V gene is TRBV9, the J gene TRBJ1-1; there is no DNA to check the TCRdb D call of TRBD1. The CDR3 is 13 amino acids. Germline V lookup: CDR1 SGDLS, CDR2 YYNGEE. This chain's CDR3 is CASSPGLNTEAFF.

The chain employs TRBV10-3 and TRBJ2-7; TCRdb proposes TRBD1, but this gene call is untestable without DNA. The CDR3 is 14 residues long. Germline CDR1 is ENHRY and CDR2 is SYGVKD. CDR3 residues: CAIRTGTGYNEQYF.

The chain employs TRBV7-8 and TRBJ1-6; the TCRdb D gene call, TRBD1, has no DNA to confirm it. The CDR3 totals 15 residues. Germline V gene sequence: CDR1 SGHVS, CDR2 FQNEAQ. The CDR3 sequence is CASRAGTGRDSPLHF.

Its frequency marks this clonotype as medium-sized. This CDR3 reads CASSFGQYEQYF. V usage is TRBV12-3 or TRBV12-4 and J usage is TRBJ2-7. The CDR3 runs 12 residues.

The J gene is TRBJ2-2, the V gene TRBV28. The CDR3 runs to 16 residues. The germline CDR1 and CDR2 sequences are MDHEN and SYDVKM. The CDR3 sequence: CASSPPRVTNTGELFF.